The 30 T cell receptor beta chains given below trace back to one sample, sequenced in a study of blood T cell repertoires in COVID-19 (dated by TCRdb to about 2020). Receptor amplification or capture employed the immunoSEQ multiplex PCR assay. In TCRdb, the immuneACCESS table is reduced to in-frame sequences with V and J assigned. These tables do not hold every clone; where another copy was compared, an unresolved V gene accounts for under half, and the others remain unexplained. The table for this sample lists about 240,000 clones; around 83% of them were counted only once. Of the sample, roughly 12% falls within the top ten clones. The sequenced sample consisted of peripheral blood. The origin of the receptors is an older woman with active or convalescent COVID-19.

This clone was observed a few times. This chain's CDR3 is CASSPRRDRDTQYF. The CDR3 DNA follows: TGCGCCAGCAGCCCCCGACGGGATCGGGATACGCAGTATTTT. The chain combines TRBV4-1 with TRBJ2-3; D is possibly TRBD2 (5 bases). V lost 4 bases, J lost 6 bases, and 14 bases lay in between. The CDR3 totals 14 residues. The germline V gene has CDR1 MGHRA and CDR2 YSYEKL.

V and J are TRBV20-1 and TRBJ1-3; D is unclear. V gave up 3 bases and J gave up 0 bases, with 6 bases separating them. The CDR3 covers 13 residues. The germline CDR1 and CDR2 sequences are DFQATT and SNEGSKA (reference sequence). CDR3 loop: CSASRDSGNTIYF. The CDR3 DNA reads as TGCAGTGCTAGTCGGGACTCTGGAAACACCATATATTTT.

The chain couples TRBV5-1 to TRBJ1-5, with D maybe TRBD1 (6 bases). V was trimmed by 0 bases and J by 0 bases, leaving 10 bases between them. The CDR3 covers 16 residues. Germline CDR1 and CDR2: SGHRS and YFSETQ. This chain's CDR3 is CASSLGGGNSNQPQHF. The CDR3 DNA reads TGCGCCAGCAGCTTGGGAGGGGGAAATAGCAATCAGCCCCAGCATTTT.

The CDR3 spells CASSPSRTGTYEQYF. DNA of the CDR3: TGTGCCAGCTCACCCTCGAGGACAGGAACCTACGAGCAGTACTTC. The chain uses TRBV18 and TRBJ2-7, with 7 bases fitting TRBD1. The junction had 7 bases not matched to a gene; V was cut back by 3 bases and J by 2 bases. The CDR3 totals 15 residues. Germline CDR1 reads KGHSH; CDR2 reads LQKENI.

The rearrangement links TRBV13 to TRBJ1-2, with TRBD1 matching 10 bases. The CDR3 covers 14 residues. Germline lookup yields CDR1 PRHDT and CDR2 FYEKMQ (reference sequence). V lost 2 bases and J lost 8; bases outside the gene matches: 5. DNA for the CDR3: TGTGCCAGCAGCTTATGGGGACAGGGGAGCGGCTACACCTTC. Its translation is CASSLWGQGSGYTF.

The V gene is TRBV25-1, the J gene TRBJ1-2; tentative D call: TRBD1 (6 bases). With 3 bases removed from V and 1 base from J, the gap between germline ends came to 15 bases. The CDR3 is 16 amino acids. Germline loops: CDR1 MGHDK, CDR2 SYGVNS. DNA of the CDR3: TGTGCCAGCAGTGATTTCAGGGGAAGGGGTAACTATGGCTACACCTTC. This sequence encodes CASSDFRGRGNYGYTF.

The CDR3 is CASSLDQGKAYGYTF. In nucleotides, the CDR3 is TGCGCCAGCAGCTTGGACCAGGGTAAGGCCTATGGCTACACCTTC. This rearrangement joins TRBV5-1 to TRBJ1-2, with a weak D call TRBD1 (5 bases). Trimming pared 0 bases from V and 4 bases from J, leaving 13 bases between. The germline V gene encodes CDR1 SGHRS and CDR2 YFSETQ. The CDR3 contains 15 residues.

The chain employs TRBV9 and TRBJ1-3, with 10 nucleotides matching TRBD1. The CDR3 consists of 16 residues. Trimming took 3 bases from V and 3 from J; bases not matched to a gene: 6. Germline V gene data show CDR1 as SGDLS and CDR2 as YYNGEE. The CDR3 DNA reads TGTGCCAGCAGCGGTTGGACAGGGGGTTTTGGAAACACCATATATTTT. It encodes CASSGWTGGFGNTIYF.

In this sample, this clone turned up a few times. V is TRBV28 and J is TRBJ1-4; 7 bases match TRBD1. Per germline, CDR1 MDHEN and CDR2 SYDVKM. J lost 3 bases, V lost 8 bases, and 6 bases had no gene match. The CDR3 is made up of 14 amino acids. This CDR3 reads CASGNRGPNEKLFF. The CDR3 DNA follows: TGTGCCAGCGGGAACAGGGGACCTAATGAAAAACTGTTTTTT.

The rearrangement joins TRBV13 to TRBJ2-7; TRBD1 matches at 12 bases. From germline, CDR1 is PRHDT and CDR2 FYEKMQ (reference sequence). V was clipped by 5 bases and J by 7 bases; unmatched bases: 9. The CDR3 is 15 residues long. CDR3 nucleotides: TGTGCCAGCAGCGACCGGGACAGGGGGCTCGAGGAGCAGTACTTC. Amino acid sequence: CASSDRDRGLEEQYF.

This clone appeared once. The chain recombines TRBV5-1 with TRBJ2-1; D perhaps matches TRBD1 (5 bases). This CDR3 spans 15 amino acids. V was pared by 1 base and J by 1 base, with 9 bases between. Germline lookup yields CDR1 SGHRS and CDR2 YFSETQ. CDR3 region: CASSLTGQSYNEQFF. Written as DNA, the CDR3 is TGCGCCAGCAGCTTGACAGGTCAATCCTACAATGAGCAGTTCTTC.

J is TRBJ2-1 and V is TRBV4-1; TRBD2 is a possible D gene (6 bases). This CDR3 spans 19 amino acids. The germline CDR1 and CDR2 sequences are MGHRA and YSYEKL. V lost 0 bases and J 4 bases, leaving 22 bases between the germline ends. The CDR3 here is CASSQEGPPLATWYNEQFF. The CDR3 nucleotides are TGCGCCAGCAGCCAAGAAGGCCCCCCGCTAGCGACATGGTACAATGAGCAGTTCTTC.

This clone was observed once. The rearrangement uses TRBV19 and TRBJ1-1; 10 bases align to TRBD1. Trimming cost V 3 bases and J 6 bases; bases outside gene matches: 4. Germline V lookup: CDR1 LNHDA, CDR2 SQIVND (reference sequence). This CDR3 region has 14 residues. Here the CDR3 reads CASSMGQGMAEAFF. DNA for the CDR3: TGTGCCAGTAGTATGGGACAGGGGATGGCTGAAGCTTTCTTT.

The chain uses TRBV19 and TRBJ2-2, with TRBD1 identical over 12 bases. CDR3 length: 16 amino acids. V dropped 4 bases and J dropped 5; count of bases not matched to a gene: 5. Germline values: CDR1 LNHDA, CDR2 SQIVND (reference sequence). The CDR3 DNA sequence: TGTGCCAGTAGTAGCCGGGACAGGGGGCGTACCGGGGAGCTGTTTTTT. As protein: CASSSRDRGRTGELFF.

The CDR3 spells CASSQGFVMNTEAFF. The CDR3 bases are TGTGCCAGCAGCCAAGGTTTCGTAATGAACACTGAAGCTTTCTTT. This chain joins TRBV3-1 (or the pseudogene TRBV3-2) and TRBJ1-1; D uncertain. The CDR3 loop spans 15 amino acids. Trimming removed 1 base at V and 0 bases at J, with 9 bases between. CDR1 and CDR2 from the germline V gene are LGHDT and YNNKEL (reference sequence).

This clone was recorded only once. This chain connects TRBV18 to TRBJ1-5; 9 bases line up with TRBD1. Germline V gene sequence: CDR1 KGHSH, CDR2 LQKENI. V trimming: 4 bases; J trimming: 5 bases; junction bases outside the gene matches: 6. This CDR3 comprises 15 residues. CDR3 DNA: TGTGCCAGCTCACGGGGGGACAGGGTCTATCAGCCCCAGCATTTT. This encodes CASSRGDRVYQPQHF.

This clone was detected a few times. This sequence joins TRBV7-9 and TRBJ1-1; no clear D. The CDR3 consists of 13 residues. The germline gives CDR1 SEHNR, CDR2 FQNEAQ (reference sequence). Deletions cut 6 bases from V and 5 bases from J, with 13 bases between. In DNA form, the CDR3 reads TGTGCCAGCAGGCTTTTGGGAGAGACTGAAGCTTTCTTT. Residues: CASRLLGETEAFF.

V and J are TRBV27 and TRBJ2-3, with 15 bases lining up with TRBD2. This CDR3 spans 17 amino acids. V shed 2 bases, J shed 6 bases, and the junction held 6 bases outside the gene matches. Germline V gives CDR1 MNHEY, CDR2 SMNVEV (reference sequence). The CDR3 spells CASSLHGTSGGLDTQYF. CDR3 nucleotides: TGTGCCAGCAGTTTACATGGGACTAGCGGGGGGTTGGATACGCAGTATTTT.

The J gene is TRBJ2-2, the V gene TRBV19; 7 bases are shared with TRBD2. V was clipped by 2 bases and J by 6 bases; unmatched bases: 3. The germline V gene encodes CDR1 LNHDA and CDR2 SQIVND (reference sequence). The CDR3 is 14 amino acids. As DNA, the CDR3 is TGTGCCAGTAGTATATCCGCGGGGGCCGGGGAGCTGTTTTTT. It is translated as CASSISAGAGELFF.

This chain links TRBV29-1 with TRBJ1-1, with D uncertain. The germline V and J ends were trimmed by 0 bases and 4 bases, with 15 bases remaining between them. Looked up from germline, CDR1 is SQVTM and CDR2 is ANQGSEA. The CDR3 has 15 residues. CDR3 DNA: TGCAGCGTTGAAGATCTCCGGCAGGTTAGCACTGAAGCTTTCTTT. Translating gives CSVEDLRQVSTEAFF.

This clone showed up just once. The chain carries TRBV6-5 and TRBJ1-1; 7 nucleotides agree with TRBD1. Germline CDR1 is MNHEY and CDR2 is SVGAGI. The trim removed 8 bases at V and 1 base at J, leaving 7 bases unmatched. The CDR3 covers 14 residues. CDR3 nucleotides: TGTGCCAGCCCCGGGACAGCAACGAACACTGAAGCTTTCTTT. This codes for CASPGTATNTEAFF.

V gene TRBV5-6 combines with J gene TRBJ2-3, with D hard to call. CDR1 and CDR2 from the germline V gene are SGHDT and YYEEEE. The CDR3 totals 15 residues. V was pared by 1 base and J by 1 base, with 10 bases between. The CDR3 coding sequence is TGTGCCAGCAGCTTGTCGCTAGGCGGCACAGATACGCAGTATTTT. Encoded protein: CASSLSLGGTDTQYF.

The V gene is TRBV30, the J gene TRBJ1-6; a weak D match, TRBD1 (5 bases). The CDR3 has 15 residues. Per the germline V gene, CDR1 is GTSNPN and CDR2 is SVGIG (reference sequence). Trimming stripped 0 bases from V and 4 bases from J, with 10 bases between. The CDR3 nucleotides read TGTGCCTGGAGTGTGGGGCCTAATTATAATTCACCCCTCCACTTT. Amino acids: CAWSVGPNYNSPLHF.

The chain links TRBV7-3 to TRBJ2-1; TRBD1 agrees at 8 bases. Germline V gene sequence: CDR1 SGHTA, CDR2 FQGTGA. Trimming took 5 bases from V and 9 from J; bases not matched to a gene: 6. The CDR3 totals 13 residues. CDR3 in amino acids: CASSPDREFEQFF. In DNA form, the CDR3 reads TGTGCCAGCAGCCCGGACAGGGAATTTGAGCAGTTCTTC.

The rearrangement uses TRBV27 and TRBJ1-2, with D unclear. V shed 5 bases and J shed 8 bases, with 18 bases lying between them. The length of the CDR3 is 14 residues. Germline-derived CDR1 and CDR2 are MNHEY and SMNVEV (reference sequence). The CDR3 DNA follows: TGTGCCAGCAGTCTCCAGTGGGGAGGTGGGGGCTACACCTTC. This encodes CASSLQWGGGGYTF.

The chain couples TRBV23-1 to TRBJ1-5, with TRBD1 identical over 7 bases. TRBV23-1 is known as an ORF, though its function is uncertain. V lost 6 bases, J lost 5 bases, and 7 bases stayed unmatched. There are 14 residues in the CDR3. CDR3 nucleotide sequence: TGCGCCAGCAGCTCCCCCAGGGGGGATCAGCCCCAGCATTTT. Its protein product is CASSSPRGDQPQHF.

V is TRBV5-1 and J is TRBJ1-1; 8 bases agree with TRBD1. CDR1 and CDR2 from the germline V gene are SGHRS and YFSETQ. The CDR3 loop spans 14 amino acids. J lost 8 bases, V lost 0 bases, and 6 bases had no gene match. The CDR3 DNA reads as TGCGCCAGCAGCTTGGCCCCGGGACAGGTAGAAGCTTTCTTT. It encodes CASSLAPGQVEAFF.

The V gene is TRBV9, the J gene TRBJ1-6; D gene uncertain. Per germline, CDR1 SGDLS and CDR2 YYNGEE. V was trimmed by 4 bases and J by 10 bases, leaving 18 bases between them. The CDR3 contains 15 residues. The CDR3 nucleotides read TGTGCCAGCAGCCCACGGGGAGCCACGGGGTCACCCCTCCACTTT. Its translation: CASSPRGATGSPLHF.

The rearrangement links TRBV24-1 to TRBJ2-3; possible D gene TRBD2, 6 bases. The germline V and J ends were trimmed by 8 bases and 0 bases, with 23 bases remaining between them. The germline V gene has CDR1 KGHDR and CDR2 SFDVKD. This CDR3 is 18 amino acids long. CDR3 DNA sequence: TGTGCCACCACCGATGGAGGGGTTTTCCTCACTAGCACAGATACGCAGTATTTT. Translated: CATTDGGVFLTSTDTQYF.

The rearrangement uses TRBV6-6 and TRBJ2-2; 7 bases are shared with TRBD1. The germline V gene encodes CDR1 MNHNY and CDR2 SVGAGI (reference sequence). The CDR3 covers 13 residues. The junction had 4 bases not matched to a gene; V was cut back by 5 bases and J by 7 bases. CDR3: CASSTGDLGELFF. The CDR3 bases are TGTGCCAGCAGTACAGGGGATCTCGGGGAGCTGTTTTTT.